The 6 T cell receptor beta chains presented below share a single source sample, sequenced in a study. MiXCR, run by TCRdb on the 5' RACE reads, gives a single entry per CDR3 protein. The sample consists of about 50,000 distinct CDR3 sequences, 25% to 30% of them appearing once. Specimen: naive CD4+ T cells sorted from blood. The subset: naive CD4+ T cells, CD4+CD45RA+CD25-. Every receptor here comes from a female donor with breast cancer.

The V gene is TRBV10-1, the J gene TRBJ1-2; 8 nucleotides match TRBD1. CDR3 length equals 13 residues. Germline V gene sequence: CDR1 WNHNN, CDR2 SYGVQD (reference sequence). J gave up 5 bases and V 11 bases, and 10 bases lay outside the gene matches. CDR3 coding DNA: TGCGCCGCCGGGGGACAGGAAGTTTATGGCTACACCTTC. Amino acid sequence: CAAGGQEVYGYTF.

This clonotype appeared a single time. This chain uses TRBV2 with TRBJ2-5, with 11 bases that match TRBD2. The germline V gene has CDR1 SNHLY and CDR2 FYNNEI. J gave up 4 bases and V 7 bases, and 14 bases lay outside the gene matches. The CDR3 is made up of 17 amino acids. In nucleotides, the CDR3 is TGTGCCAGCAAAAAAGGACTAGCGGGTGCCCGGGGAGAGACCCAGTACTTC. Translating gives CASKKGLAGARGETQYF. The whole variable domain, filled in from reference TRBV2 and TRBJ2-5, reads EPEVTQTPSHQVTQMGQEVILRCVPISNHLYFYWYRQILGQKVEFLVSFYNNEISEKSEIFDDQFSVERPDGSNFTLKIRSTKLEDSAMYFCASKKGLAGARGETQYFGPGTRLLVL.

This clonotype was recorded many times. The CDR3 DNA sequence: TGTGCCAGCAGCCGGGACCCGATCAATGAGCAGTTCTTC. It codes for CASSRDPINEQFF. The chain has TRBV6-1 and TRBJ2-1; D may be TRBD1 or TRBD2 (5 bases each). The ends were cut back, 6 bases at V and 6 bases at J, with 12 bases in the middle. Germline V CDR1 and CDR2: MNHNS, SASEGT. The CDR3 spans 13 residues.

This chain's CDR3 is CASSPGLAGENANEQFF. The CDR3 bases are TGTGCCAGCAGCCCAGGACTAGCGGGAGAGAACGCAAATGAGCAGTTCTTC. The V call is TRBV7-6, the J call TRBJ2-1; 13 positions match TRBD2. After removal of 5 bases from V and 7 bases from J, the junction contained 11 bases not matched to a gene. CDR1 SGHVS and CDR2 FNYEAQ come from the germline V gene. The CDR3 has 17 amino acids.

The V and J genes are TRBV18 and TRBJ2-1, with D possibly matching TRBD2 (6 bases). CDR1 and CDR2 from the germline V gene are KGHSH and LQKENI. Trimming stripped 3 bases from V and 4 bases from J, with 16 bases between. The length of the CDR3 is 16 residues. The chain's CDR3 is CASSPPSAGKYNEQFF. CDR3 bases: TGTGCCAGCTCACCCCCCTCAGCGGGTAAATACAATGAGCAGTTCTTC. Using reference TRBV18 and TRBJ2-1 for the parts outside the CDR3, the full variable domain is NAGVMQNPRHLVRRRGQEARLRCSPMKGHSHVYWYRQLPEEGLKFMVYLQKENIIDESGMPKERFSAEFPKEGPSILRIQQVVRGDSAAYFCASSPPSAGKYNEQFFGPGTRLTVL.

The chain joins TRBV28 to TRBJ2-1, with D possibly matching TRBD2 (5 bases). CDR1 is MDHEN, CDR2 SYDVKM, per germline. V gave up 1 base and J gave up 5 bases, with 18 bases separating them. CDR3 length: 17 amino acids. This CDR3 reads CASSLSPLFAGNNEQFF. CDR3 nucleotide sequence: TGTGCCAGCAGTTTATCTCCCCTTTTTGCCGGGAACAATGAGCAGTTCTTC.